This T cell receptor beta chain was recorded in a study of blood T cell repertoires in COVID-19. The overall study: T cells, B-cell-depleted T cells, or PBMCs supplied cDNA or gDNA.

Produced via immunoSEQ multiplex PCR; TCRdb's table is partial and in-frame only. The sample includes roughly 100,000 clones, 88% of them seen just once. CDR3 length equals 15 residues. Unmatched junction bases numbered 14, after V lost 6 bases and J lost 6 bases. Germline values: CDR1 MNHEY, CDR2 SVGAGI. The chain employs TRBV6-5 and TRBJ2-7, with TRBD2 matching over 7 bases. Sequenced: peripheral blood. The sequence derives from a human donor in a cohort sampled during active COVID-19. The CDR3 nucleotides read TGTGCCAGCAGCACCCATCGTCGCGGGGGATCCGAGCAGTACTTC. It specifies CASSTHRRGGSEQYF.